A single sample gave rise to the 5 T cell receptor beta chains below, sequenced in a study of human T cells and chemical hapten exposure. Time point reported: patch test 3, about 24 weeks after DPC sensitization. Described treatment: therapeutic diphenylcyclopropenone sensitization with weekly scalp DPC. Each CDR3 protein gets one entry after TCRdb re-called the RACE reads with MiXCR. The sample holds some 74,000 distinct CDR3 sequences, 10% to 15% seen once. The sample was whole blood, taken in connection with sensitization to the hapten diphenylcyclopropenone (DPC). The receptors originated from a woman in her fifties or sixties with alopecia areata. Some clones in this sample may be carry-over from other donors' samples.

This clonotype was counted a few times. This rearrangement joins TRBV23-1 to TRBJ2-2; TRBD1 might be the D (5 bases). TRBV23-1 is treated as an ORF (open reading frame) with a function not yet certain. V gave up 0 bases and J gave up 1 base, with 12 bases separating them. The CDR3 sequence is 17 residues long. This CDR3 is CASSQSGDVVNTGELFF. The CDR3 DNA reads TGCGCCAGCAGTCAATCAGGGGATGTGGTGAACACCGGGGAGCTGTTTTTT.

In this sample, this clonotype turned up a few times. The chain uses TRBV6-6 and TRBJ2-1; D gene ambiguous. Germline V CDR1 and CDR2: MNHNY, SVGAGI (reference sequence). The CDR3 totals 14 residues. The V end was cut by 0 bases, the J end by 9 bases, with 12 bases between. The CDR3 region has the DNA TGTGCCAGCAGTTACTCGGGTCTCCGCGGTGAGCAGTTCTTC. Protein product: CASSYSGLRGEQFF.

This clonotype has just a few counts. The chain recombines TRBV9 with TRBJ2-3; no firm D call. V was shortened by 2 bases and J by 0 bases, with 4 bases between the two germline ends. Looked up from germline, CDR1 is SGDLS and CDR2 is YYNGEE. The CDR3 has 13 residues. The CDR3: CASSVDSTDTQYF. In DNA form, the CDR3 reads TGTGCCAGCAGCGTCGACAGCACAGATACGCAGTATTTT.

The chain employs TRBV7-3 and TRBJ2-1, with 8 bases identical to TRBD2. This CDR3 has 16 amino acids. Germline CDR1 and CDR2: SGHTA and FQGTGA. V shed 5 bases, J shed 4 bases, and the junction held 10 bases outside the gene matches. CDR3: CASSPPGTRRYNEQFF. In nucleotides, the CDR3 is TGTGCCAGCAGCCCCCCTGGGACTAGGCGATACAATGAGCAGTTCTTC.

The V call is TRBV16, the J call TRBJ1-5; 7 nucleotides match TRBD1. This CDR3 contains 16 residues. Trimming cost V 3 bases and J 4 bases; bases outside gene matches: 9. The germline V gene encodes CDR1 KGHSY and CDR2 FQNENV. The CDR3 DNA reads TGTGCCAGCAGCCAGACCACAGGGGTTGCAAATCAGCCCCAGCATTTT. Its protein is CASSQTTGVANQPQHF.